The T cell receptor beta chain under discussion was sequenced for a study of response to subunit inactivated influenza vaccine. TCRdb reprocessed the RT-PCR reads via MiXCR and lists one record per CDR3 protein. Of under 200,000 distinct CDR3 sequences in the sample, about a tenth are singletons; the top ten hold around an eighth. Findings and caveats of the study: Authors suggested few new T cells are recruited by each seasonal influenza vaccination.

Trimming removed 1 base at V and 1 base at J, with 7 bases between. Looked up from germline, CDR1 is SGHAT and CDR2 is FQNNGV. This CDR3 comprises 14 residues. This clonotype came up many times. Its target is unknown. The sequence was collected from a man aged 45-65 years who received an inactivated influenza vaccine. This sample comprised non-naive T cells sorted from PBMCs, obtained 45 days after vaccination. The V gene is TRBV11-2, the J gene TRBJ1-1, with unresolved D. This CDR3 is CASSLGTPNTEAFF. The CDR3 nucleotides read TGTGCCAGCAGCTTAGGGACCCCGAACACTGAAGCTTTCTTT.